This TCR beta chain was observed in a study of T-cell reconstitution after alpha-beta-depleted transplantation in children. It was with unique molecular identifiers that the TCRbeta library was prepared. TCRdb redid the calling of the PCR reads with MiXCR, one entry per CDR3 protein. In the table there are approximately 150,000 distinct CDR3 sequences, roughly 9% of which are singletons. This clonotype has at least ten counts. Its antigen is unidentified. Regarding the study as a whole: About two months after transplant, alpha-beta T cells reportedly came from several hundred expanded graft clones. TCRbeta diversity was high at day 60 in some patients (a result of surviving recipient T cells and thymic progenitors). The authors attributed T-cell counts and diversity one year after transplant mostly to newly produced T cells.

The CDR3 has 14 residues. Trimming left V 2 bases short and J 4 bases short, with 14 bases between. Germline CDR1 is GTSNPN and CDR2 is SVGIG (reference sequence). The chain employs TRBV30 and TRBJ2-5; TRBD1 might be the D (5 bases). The sequence derives from a female patient under 10 years old who had a stem cell transplant for congenital amegakaryocytic thrombocytopenia, so the T cells may come from the graft donor. The sequencing here drew on PBMCs, mostly from graft donor cells, taken 180 days after TCRalphabeta/CD19-depleted stem cell transplant. The CDR3 DNA reads as TGTGCCTGGAGTTCAGGGCAGGCCGGAGAGACCCAGTACTTC. Its protein product is CAWSSGQAGETQYF. The full variable domain, rest sourced from reference TRBV30 and TRBJ2-5, is SQTIHQWPATLVQPVGSPLSLECTVEGTSNPNLYWYRQAAGRGLQLLFYSVGIGQISSEVPQNLSASRPQDRQFILSSKKLLLSDSGFYLCAWSSGQAGETQYFGPGTRLLVL.